The 7 T cell receptor beta chains below come from one sample, sequenced in a study of T cell repertoires in cytomegalovirus infection (dated by TCRdb to about 2019). Instrument on record: Illumina HiSeq 1500. TCRdb reworked the public reads: Q25 trimming with fastp, MiXCR clone assembly, productive beta chains retained. Entries are consolidated by CDR3 protein sequence, retaining the most common genes and DNA. The sample records a few hundred thousand distinct CDR3 sequences, over 15% of which are singletons. The ten most abundant clones make up about half of the sample. What was sequenced was CD8+ T cells from PBMCs. The receptor source for this set is a human donor in good health (CMV status not recorded). Some clones in this sample may be carry-over from other donors' samples.

The chain joins TRBV4-1 to TRBJ2-2; TRBD2 agrees at 9 bases. Trimming cost V 3 bases and J 0 bases; bases outside gene matches: 2. Germline CDR1 and CDR2: MGHRA and YSYEKL. The CDR3 is 16 residues long. The CDR3 DNA reads as TGCGCCAGCAGCCACGGACTAGCGACGAACACCGGGGAGCTGTTTTTT. Its protein product is CASSHGLATNTGELFF.

This clonotype was counted once. The V gene is TRBV6-6, the J gene TRBJ2-3; no definite D call. Per the germline V gene, CDR1 is MNHNY and CDR2 is SVGAGI (reference sequence). The length of the CDR3 is 15 residues. Between the trimmed V and J ends, which lost 7 bases and 6 bases, there was a span of 20 bases. DNA for the CDR3: TGTGCCAGCACCGACCAGCGCCGACCCTCGGATACGCAGTATTTT. Amino acid sequence: CASTDQRRPSDTQYF.

This chain connects TRBV12-3 or TRBV12-4 to TRBJ2-3; D possibly corresponds to TRBD1 (6 bases). There are 15 residues in the CDR3. V lost 7 bases to trimming and J lost 2 bases, with 16 bases between them. The CDR3 nucleotides read TGTGCCAGCAACCGCCCAGGGGCGCCCACAGATACGCAGTATTTT. It translates to CASNRPGAPTDTQYF.

This clonotype was counted many times. The gene calls are TRBV7-6 and TRBJ2-1, with 11 bases lining up with TRBD2. Trimming cost V 5 bases and J 3 bases; bases outside gene matches: 6. CDR1 is SGHVS, CDR2 FNYEAQ, per germline. This CDR3 comprises 16 residues. The CDR3 nucleotides are TGTGCCAGCAGCGGCGCGGGACTAGCGGACTACAATGAGCAGTTCTTC. Protein product: CASSGAGLADYNEQFF.

This clonotype has just a few counts. V usage is TRBV7-9 and J usage is TRBJ2-5; 9 bases fit TRBD1. The length of the CDR3 is 16 residues. J was trimmed by 7 bases and V by 5 bases; bases with no gene match: 14. The germline gives CDR1 SEHNR, CDR2 FQNEAQ (reference sequence). This CDR3 reads CASSLGWTGVNGTQYF. DNA of the CDR3: TGTGCCAGCAGCCTGGGCTGGACAGGGGTAAATGGGACCCAGTACTTC. Together with reference TRBV7-9 and TRBJ2-5, the CDR3 gives the full variable domain: DTGVSQNPRHKITKRGQNVTFRCDPISEHNRLYWYRQTLGQGPEFLTYFQNEAQLEKSRLLSDRFSAERPKGSFSTLEIQRTEQGDSAMYLCASSLGWTGVNGTQYFGPGTRLLVL.

The chain combines TRBV20-1 with TRBJ1-5; TRBD1 aligns across 8 bases. This CDR3 has 15 amino acids. Germline V gene sequence: CDR1 DFQATT, CDR2 SNEGSKA (reference sequence). The V segment lost 0 bases and the J segment 4 bases; nucleotides outside the gene matches: 5. In DNA form, the CDR3 reads TGCAGTGCTAGAGAAACAGGGGGTCCGAATCAGCCCCAGCATTTT. Amino acids: CSARETGGPNQPQHF.

On this clonotype itself: A read error may account for a junction end that differs from germline. The genes are TRBV6-5 and TRBJ2-2; D is unclear. The V gene's germline CDR1 is MNHEY and CDR2 SVGAGI. The CDR3 consists of 13 residues. CDR3 DNA: TGTGCCTGCAGTTACTCGTCCAACGGGGAGCTGTTTTTT. Translating it yields CACSYSSNGELFF.